This passage covers 14 T cell receptor beta chains from one sample sequenced in a study of CD8 T cells in Susac syndrome. It was with random hexamers that 0.5 to 1 ug RNA was reverse transcribed. TCRdb used MiXCR to reprocess the immunoSEQ multiplex PCR reads, holding one entry per CDR3 protein. Of 55,000 to 75,000 distinct CDR3 sequences listed, 85% to 95% are singletons. Material for sequencing was CD4+ T cells from PBMCs. Every receptor here comes from a human donor with Susac syndrome.

V and J are TRBV7-2 and TRBJ2-5; 8 bases align to TRBD1. The ends lost 2 bases at V and 5 bases at J; junction bases unmatched: 10. Germline CDR1 reads SGHTA; CDR2 reads FQGNSA. The CDR3 has 16 residues. CDR3 sequence: CASSLRNQGARETQYF. The CDR3, as DNA: TGTGCCAGCAGCTTAAGAAATCAGGGGGCGCGGGAGACCCAGTACTTC.

This clonotype is a singleton in its sample. The chain recombines TRBV7-2 with TRBJ2-2, with 10 positions matching TRBD2. CDR3 size: 15 residues. Unmatched junction bases numbered 6, after V lost 6 bases and J lost 5 bases. CDR1 is SGHTA and CDR2 is FQGNSA in the germline V gene. The CDR3 reads CASRGLAALTGELFF. DNA for the CDR3: TGTGCCAGCAGAGGACTAGCGGCTCTGACCGGGGAGCTGTTTTTT.

The rearrangement links TRBV28 to TRBJ2-3; D is possibly TRBD1 or TRBD2 (7 bases each). The CDR3 covers 16 residues. Germline values: CDR1 MDHEN, CDR2 SYDVKM. V lost 6 bases and J lost 2, with 18 bases in between. The CDR3 here is CASSPQGGTYTDTQYF. Written as DNA, the CDR3 is TGTGCCAGCAGCCCCCAGGGGGGGACATACACAGATACGCAGTATTTT.

The chain combines TRBV29-1 with TRBJ2-7; a weak D match, TRBD2 (5 bases). The CDR3 runs to 13 residues. Per the germline V gene, CDR1 is SQVTM and CDR2 is ANQGSEA. Trimming stripped 7 bases from V and 6 bases from J, with 19 bases between. The CDR3 here is CSAGGRQAGEQYF. In DNA form, the CDR3 reads TGCAGCGCTGGCGGGCGGCAGGCGGGCGAGCAGTACTTC.

A few counts support this clonotype. The chain links TRBV5-6 to TRBJ1-1; D is unresolved. Germline loops: CDR1 SGHDT, CDR2 YYEEEE. Trimming pared 1 base from V and 1 base from J, leaving 8 bases between. There are 14 residues in the CDR3. The CDR3 protein is CASSLIAENTEAFF. The CDR3, as DNA: TGTGCCAGCAGCTTGATCGCTGAGAACACTGAAGCTTTCTTT.

CDR3 in amino acids: CAWTAQLAGPQPQHF. For the CDR3, the DNA is TGTGCCTGGACCGCACAATTGGCAGGACCTCAGCCCCAGCATTTT. This chain connects TRBV30 to TRBJ1-5; D uncertain. The CDR3 extends over 15 amino acids. V lost 4 bases to trimming and J lost 6 bases, with 19 bases between them. CDR1 and CDR2 from the germline V gene are GTSNPN and SVGIG (reference sequence). Together with reference TRBV30 and TRBJ1-5, the CDR3 gives the full variable domain: SQTIHQWPATLVQPVGSPLSLECTVEGTSNPNLYWYRQAAGRGLQLLFYSVGIGQISSEVPQNLSASRPQDRQFILSSKKLLLSDSGFYLCAWTAQLAGPQPQHFGDGTRLSIL.

This clonotype was recorded only once. V gene TRBV20-1 combines with J gene TRBJ1-5; D is perhaps TRBD1 (6 bases). The CDR3 spans 16 residues. V lost 7 bases and J 5 bases, leaving 24 bases between the germline ends. Germline loops: CDR1 DFQATT, CDR2 SNEGSKA (reference sequence). The CDR3 DNA follows: TGCAGTGTTCCATTAACAGGGTATTACGGGTATCAGCCCCAGCATTTT. Protein sequence: CSVPLTGYYGYQPQHF.

CDR3 region: CSARVGSYGYTF. Here the CDR3 DNA reads TGCAGTGCTAGAGTTGGGAGCTATGGCTACACCTTC. The chain combines TRBV20-1 with TRBJ1-2, with D unclear. The germline V gene has CDR1 DFQATT and CDR2 SNEGSKA (reference sequence). Trimming stripped 1 base from V and 4 bases from J, with 7 bases between. There are 12 residues in the CDR3.

The genes are TRBV4-3 and TRBJ2-1; TRBD1 matches at 8 bases. The length of the CDR3 is 18 residues. The trim removed 0 bases at V and 5 bases at J, leaving 12 bases unmatched. The germline V gene encodes CDR1 LGHNA and CDR2 YSLEER. The CDR3, as DNA: TGCGCCAGCAGCCAAGAAATTCTTCGGACAGGGCTGCACAATGAGCAGTTCTTC. Translated: CASSQEILRTGLHNEQFF.

This rearrangement joins TRBV6-1 to TRBJ2-7, with unresolved D. This CDR3 spans 16 amino acids. The V gene lost 7 bases and the J gene lost 3 bases, with 22 bases spanning the gap. Germline CDR1 reads MNHNS; CDR2 reads SASEGT. Written as DNA, the CDR3 is TGTGCCAGCACCCCCGGGTCAGGCGTACGGGTCTACGAGCAGTACTTC. It yields the protein CASTPGSGVRVYEQYF.

The sample holds one count of this clonotype. The chain joins TRBV10-3 to TRBJ2-7; D might be TRBD2 (5 bases). The length of the CDR3 is 14 residues. Germline values: CDR1 ENHRY, CDR2 SYGVKD. V shed 3 bases and J shed 5 bases, with 14 bases lying between them. The DNA of the CDR3 is TGTGCCATCAGTGATGGGGAGCGCATCCACGAGCAGTACTTC. It specifies CAISDGERIHEQYF.

This chain joins TRBV5-1 and TRBJ2-1; 7 bases match TRBD2. The CDR3 sequence is 16 residues long. V shed 4 bases and J 2 bases; nucleotides not matched to a gene: 9. Germline V gene lookup returns CDR1 SGHRS and CDR2 YFSETQ. The CDR3 nucleotides read TGCGCCAGCAGCGGGAGGGCCAGCGAGGCCTACAATGAGCAGTTCTTC. Its protein product is CASSGRASEAYNEQFF.

This chain joins TRBV28 and TRBJ2-7; D may be TRBD1 or TRBD2 (5 bases each). With 3 bases removed from V and 3 bases from J, the gap between germline ends came to 12 bases. CDR1 and CDR2 from the germline V gene are MDHEN and SYDVKM. This CDR3 region has 14 residues. CDR3 nucleotides: TGTGCCAGCAGTTTCCTGGGGGTTAACTACGAGCAGTACTTC. Its translation is CASSFLGVNYEQYF.

The CDR3: CASRQTGGVMETQYF. In nucleotides, the CDR3 is TGTGCCAGCAGGCAGACGGGGGGGGTAATGGAGACCCAGTACTTC. This rearrangement joins TRBV28 to TRBJ2-5; 8 nucleotides match TRBD2. CDR3 length equals 15 residues. Germline CDR1 is MDHEN and CDR2 is SYDVKM. J gave up 5 bases and V 6 bases, and 11 bases lay outside the gene matches.